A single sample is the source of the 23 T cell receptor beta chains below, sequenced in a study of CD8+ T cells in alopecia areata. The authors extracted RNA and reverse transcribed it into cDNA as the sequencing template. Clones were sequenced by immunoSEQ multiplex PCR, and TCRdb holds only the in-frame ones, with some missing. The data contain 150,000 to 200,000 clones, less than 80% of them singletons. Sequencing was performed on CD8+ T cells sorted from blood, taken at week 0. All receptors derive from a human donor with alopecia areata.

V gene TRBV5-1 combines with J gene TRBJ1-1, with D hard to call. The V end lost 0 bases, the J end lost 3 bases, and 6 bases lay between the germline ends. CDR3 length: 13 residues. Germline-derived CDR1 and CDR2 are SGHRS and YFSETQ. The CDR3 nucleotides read TGCGCCAGCAGCTTGGGGCTGGACACTGAAGCTTTCTTT. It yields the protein CASSLGLDTEAFF.

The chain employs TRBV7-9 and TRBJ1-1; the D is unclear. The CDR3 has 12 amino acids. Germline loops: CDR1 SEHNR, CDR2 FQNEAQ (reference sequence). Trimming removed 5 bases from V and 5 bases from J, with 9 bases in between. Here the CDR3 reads CASSSHPTEAFF. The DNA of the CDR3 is TGTGCCAGCAGCAGCCACCCAACTGAAGCTTTCTTT. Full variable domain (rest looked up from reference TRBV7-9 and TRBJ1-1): DTGVSQNPRHKITKRGQNVTFRCDPISEHNRLYWYRQTLGQGPEFLTYFQNEAQLEKSRLLSDRFSAERPKGSFSTLEIQRTEQGDSAMYLCASSSHPTEAFFGQGTRLTVV.

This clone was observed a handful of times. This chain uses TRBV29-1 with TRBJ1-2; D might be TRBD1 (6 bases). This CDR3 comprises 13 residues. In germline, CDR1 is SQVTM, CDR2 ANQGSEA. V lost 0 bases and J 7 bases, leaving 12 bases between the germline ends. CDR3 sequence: CSVEDLQGGGYTF. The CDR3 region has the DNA TGCAGCGTTGAAGATCTTCAAGGGGGTGGCTACACCTTC.

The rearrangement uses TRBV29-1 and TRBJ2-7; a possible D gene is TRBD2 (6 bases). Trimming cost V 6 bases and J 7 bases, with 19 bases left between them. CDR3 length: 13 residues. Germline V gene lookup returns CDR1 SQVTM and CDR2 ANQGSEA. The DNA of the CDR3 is TGCAGCGTGGCCGGACAATCGGCGGGAGAGCAGTACTTC. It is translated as CSVAGQSAGEQYF.

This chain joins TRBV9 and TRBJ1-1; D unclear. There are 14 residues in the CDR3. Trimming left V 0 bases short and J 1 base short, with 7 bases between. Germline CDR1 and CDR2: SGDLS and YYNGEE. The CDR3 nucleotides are TGTGCCAGCAGCGTAGAGGCAGGGAACACTGAAGCTTTCTTT. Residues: CASSVEAGNTEAFF.

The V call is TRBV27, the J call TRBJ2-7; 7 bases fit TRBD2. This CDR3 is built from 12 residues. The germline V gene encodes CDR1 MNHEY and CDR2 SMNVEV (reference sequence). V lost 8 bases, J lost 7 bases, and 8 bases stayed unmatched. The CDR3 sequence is CASSTGGPEQYF. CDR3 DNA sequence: TGTGCCAGCTCTACGGGGGGACCAGAGCAGTACTTC.

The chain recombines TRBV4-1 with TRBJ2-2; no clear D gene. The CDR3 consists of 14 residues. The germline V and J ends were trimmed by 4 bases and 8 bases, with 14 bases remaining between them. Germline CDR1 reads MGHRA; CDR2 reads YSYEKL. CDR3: CASSPRFGAGELFF. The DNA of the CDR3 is TGCGCCAGCAGCCCCCGTTTTGGCGCGGGGGAGCTGTTTTTT.

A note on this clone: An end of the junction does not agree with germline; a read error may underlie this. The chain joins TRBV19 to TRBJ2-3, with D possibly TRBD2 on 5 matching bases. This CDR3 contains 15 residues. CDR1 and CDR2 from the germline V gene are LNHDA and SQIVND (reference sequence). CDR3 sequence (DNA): TGTGCCAGTACTATAGGACTTCAACCCACAGATACGCAGTATTTT. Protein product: CASTIGLQPTDTQYF.

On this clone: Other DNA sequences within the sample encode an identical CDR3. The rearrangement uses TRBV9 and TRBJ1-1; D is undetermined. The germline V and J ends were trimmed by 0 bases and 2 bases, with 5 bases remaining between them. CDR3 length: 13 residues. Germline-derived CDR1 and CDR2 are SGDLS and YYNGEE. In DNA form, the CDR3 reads TGTGCCAGCAGCGTAGAGGTCAACACTGAAGCTTTCTTT. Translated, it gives CASSVEVNTEAFF.

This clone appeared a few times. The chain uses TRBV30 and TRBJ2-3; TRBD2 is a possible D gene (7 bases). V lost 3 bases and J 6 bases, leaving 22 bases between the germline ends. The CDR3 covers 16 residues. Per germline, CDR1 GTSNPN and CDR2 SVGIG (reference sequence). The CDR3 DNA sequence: TGTGCCTGGAGCGATGGAGGGGGGGATAAGTTTGATACGCAGTATTTT. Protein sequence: CAWSDGGGDKFDTQYF. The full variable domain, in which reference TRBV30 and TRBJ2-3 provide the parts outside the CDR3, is SQTIHQWPATLVQPVGSPLSLECTVEGTSNPNLYWYRQAAGRGLQLLFYSVGIGQISSEVPQNLSASRPQDRQFILSSKKLLLSDSGFYLCAWSDGGGDKFDTQYFGPGTRLTVL.

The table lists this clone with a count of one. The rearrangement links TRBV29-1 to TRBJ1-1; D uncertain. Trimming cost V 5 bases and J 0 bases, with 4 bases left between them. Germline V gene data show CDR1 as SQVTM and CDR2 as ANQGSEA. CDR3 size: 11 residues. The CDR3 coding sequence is TGCAGCGTTCAATTGAACACTGAAGCTTTCTTT. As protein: CSVQLNTEAFF.

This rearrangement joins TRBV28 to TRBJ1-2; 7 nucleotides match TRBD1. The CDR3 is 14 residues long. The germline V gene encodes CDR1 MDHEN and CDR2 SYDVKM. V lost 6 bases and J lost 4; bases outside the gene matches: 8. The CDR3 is CASRIRGGGYGYTF. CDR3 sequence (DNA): TGTGCCAGCAGAATCAGGGGGGGCGGCTATGGCTACACCTTC.

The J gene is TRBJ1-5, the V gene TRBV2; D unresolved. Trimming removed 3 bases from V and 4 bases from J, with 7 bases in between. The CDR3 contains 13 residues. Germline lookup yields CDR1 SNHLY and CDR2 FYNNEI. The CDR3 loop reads CASSDYRNQPQHF. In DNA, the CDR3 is TGTGCCAGCAGTGACTACAGAAATCAGCCCCAGCATTTT.

The CDR3 DNA follows: TGTGCCAGCAGTTCCGGAGACAGGGATGCTTTCTTT. The encoded protein is CASSSGDRDAFF. This rearrangement joins TRBV6-5 to TRBJ1-1, with 7 nucleotides matching TRBD1. Unmatched junction bases numbered 7, after V lost 4 bases and J lost 11 bases. Germline V gene data show CDR1 as MNHEY and CDR2 as SVGAGI. This CDR3 region has 12 residues.

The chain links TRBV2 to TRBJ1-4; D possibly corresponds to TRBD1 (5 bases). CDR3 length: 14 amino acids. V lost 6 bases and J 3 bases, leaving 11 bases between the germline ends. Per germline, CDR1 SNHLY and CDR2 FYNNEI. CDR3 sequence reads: CASSKQEPNEKLFF. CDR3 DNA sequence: TGTGCCAGCAGCAAACAGGAACCTAATGAAAAACTGTTTTTT. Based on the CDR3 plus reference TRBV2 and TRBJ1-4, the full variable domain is EPEVTQTPSHQVTQMGQEVILRCVPISNHLYFYWYRQILGQKVEFLVSFYNNEISEKSEIFDDQFSVERPDGSNFTLKIRSTKLEDSAMYFCASSKQEPNEKLFFGSGTQLSVL.

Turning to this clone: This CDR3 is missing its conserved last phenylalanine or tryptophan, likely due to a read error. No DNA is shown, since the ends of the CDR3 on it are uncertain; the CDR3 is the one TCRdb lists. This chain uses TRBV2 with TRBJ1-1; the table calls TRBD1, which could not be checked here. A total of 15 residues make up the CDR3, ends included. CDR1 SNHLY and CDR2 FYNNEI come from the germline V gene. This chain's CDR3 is CASSEGARTGEKPRP.

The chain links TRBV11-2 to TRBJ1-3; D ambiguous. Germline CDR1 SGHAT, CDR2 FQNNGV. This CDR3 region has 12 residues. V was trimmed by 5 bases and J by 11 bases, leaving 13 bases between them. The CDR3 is CASSPRGIAIYF. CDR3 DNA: TGTGCCAGCAGCCCCCGTGGGATTGCCATATATTTT.

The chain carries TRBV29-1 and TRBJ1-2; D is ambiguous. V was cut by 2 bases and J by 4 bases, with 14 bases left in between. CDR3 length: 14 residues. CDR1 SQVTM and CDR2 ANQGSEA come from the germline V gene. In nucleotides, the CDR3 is TGCAGCGTTGAAATTTCCGGCAGACTCTATGGCTACACCTTC. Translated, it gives CSVEISGRLYGYTF.

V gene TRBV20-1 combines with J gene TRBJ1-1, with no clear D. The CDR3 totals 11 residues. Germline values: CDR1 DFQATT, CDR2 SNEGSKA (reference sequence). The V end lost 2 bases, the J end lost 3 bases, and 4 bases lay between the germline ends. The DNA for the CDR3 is TGCAGTGCTAGATCGTACACTGAAGCTTTCTTT. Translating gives CSARSYTEAFF.

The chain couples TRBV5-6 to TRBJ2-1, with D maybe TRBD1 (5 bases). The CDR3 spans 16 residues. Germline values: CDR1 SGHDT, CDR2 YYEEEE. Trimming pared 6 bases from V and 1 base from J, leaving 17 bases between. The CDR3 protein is CASTPRFDSSYNEQFF. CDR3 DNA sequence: TGTGCCAGCACACCTCGCTTCGACAGTTCCTACAATGAGCAGTTCTTC.

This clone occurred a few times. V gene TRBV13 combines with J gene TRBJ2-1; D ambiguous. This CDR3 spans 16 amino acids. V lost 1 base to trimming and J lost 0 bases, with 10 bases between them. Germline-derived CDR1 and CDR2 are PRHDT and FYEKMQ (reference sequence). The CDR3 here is CASSLEARNSYNEQFF. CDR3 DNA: TGTGCCAGCAGCTTAGAAGCCCGAAACTCCTACAATGAGCAGTTCTTC.

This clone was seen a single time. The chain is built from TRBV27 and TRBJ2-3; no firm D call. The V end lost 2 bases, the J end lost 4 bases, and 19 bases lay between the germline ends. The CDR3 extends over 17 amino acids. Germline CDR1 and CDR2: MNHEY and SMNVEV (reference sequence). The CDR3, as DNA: TGTGCCAGCAGTTTAGCGTTACAGTCTGTAATGGCAGATACGCAGTATTTT. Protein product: CASSLALQSVMADTQYF.

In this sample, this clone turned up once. The CDR3 reads CASSPSTDLLYGYTF. Written as DNA, the CDR3 is TGCGCCAGCAGCCCCTCGACAGATCTCCTCTATGGCTACACCTTC. The V call is TRBV5-1, the J call TRBJ1-2, with D tentatively TRBD1 (5 bases). The CDR3 has 15 amino acids. Germline V lookup: CDR1 SGHRS, CDR2 YFSETQ. Trimming shortened V by 4 bases and J by 4 bases, and 17 bases separated the two germline ends.